The 15 T cell receptor beta chains listed next were all sequenced from one sample in a study of cytomegalovirus exposure and HLA in healthy donors. Primers: 60 Vbeta forward and 13 Jbeta reverse. Data came from immunoSEQ multiplex PCR; TCRdb stores just in-frame clones and leaves some out. The sample holds some 170,000 clones, 77% seen once. The specimen sequenced was PBMCs. These receptors were taken from a woman younger than 45 in good health and CMV-seronegative.

The chain employs TRBV30 and TRBJ1-1; 7 bases align to TRBD1. This CDR3 spans 14 amino acids. The V segment lost 7 bases and the J segment 1 base; nucleotides outside the gene matches: 9. Germline values: CDR1 GTSNPN, CDR2 SVGIG (reference sequence). CDR3 DNA sequence: TGTGCCTCAACCTCGGGACAGCAGAACACTGAAGCTTTCTTT. It specifies CASTSGQQNTEAFF. Combining the CDR3 with reference TRBV30 and TRBJ1-1 gives the whole variable domain SQTIHQWPATLVQPVGSPLSLECTVEGTSNPNLYWYRQAAGRGLQLLFYSVGIGQISSEVPQNLSASRPQDRQFILSSKKLLLSDSGFYLCASTSGQQNTEAFFGQGTRLTVV.

There are a few counts of this clone. This chain connects TRBV4-3 to TRBJ2-3; TRBD2 aligns across 9 bases. The CDR3 consists of 19 residues. Germline CDR1 and CDR2: LGHNA and YSLEER. J gave up 0 bases and V 3 bases, and 13 bases lay outside the gene matches. The CDR3 nucleotides are TGCGCCAGCAGCCAGTTAGTGCTAGCGGGACTATCTAGCACAGATACGCAGTATTTT. Translating gives CASSQLVLAGLSSTDTQYF.

The genes are TRBV4-2 and TRBJ1-1; possible D gene TRBD1, 6 bases. Germline V lookup: CDR1 LGHNA, CDR2 YNFKEQ. The CDR3 runs 15 residues. V was trimmed by 0 bases and J by 5 bases, leaving 13 bases between them. As DNA, the CDR3 is TGTGCCAGCAGCCAAGAGGCAGGGGTGGGGACTGAAGCTTTCTTT. Its translation is CASSQEAGVGTEAFF.

The chain couples TRBV5-6 to TRBJ1-1, with unresolved D. Germline V CDR1 and CDR2: SGHDT, YYEEEE. The germline V and J ends were trimmed by 0 bases and 0 bases, with 9 bases remaining between them. CDR3 size: 15 residues. Here the CDR3 DNA reads TGTGCCAGCAGCTTGGGAGCGACTGTGAACACTGAAGCTTTCTTT. Amino acid sequence: CASSLGATVNTEAFF.

The chain has TRBV18 and TRBJ1-1; D might be TRBD1 (5 bases). Germline V gene lookup returns CDR1 KGHSH and CDR2 LQKENI. V lost 1 base and J lost 4, with 7 bases in between. The CDR3 contains 13 residues. The CDR3 bases are TGTGCCAGCTCACCACGACAGTCCACTGAAGCTTTCTTT. It is translated as CASSPRQSTEAFF.

CDR3 sequence: CASSLGDFSTDTQYF. The DNA for the CDR3 is TGCGCCAGCAGCTTGGGGGACTTCTCCACAGATACGCAGTATTTT. This chain joins TRBV5-1 and TRBJ2-3; D is perhaps TRBD2 (6 bases). Trimming stripped 0 bases from V and 2 bases from J, with 10 bases between. CDR1 SGHRS and CDR2 YFSETQ come from the germline V gene. This CDR3 is 15 amino acids long.

The gene calls are TRBV6-1 and TRBJ2-5, with TRBD1 as a possible D gene (5 bases). The DNA end is a closer match to TRBJ2-7, so the J assignment may be wrong. Germline CDR1 reads MNHNS; CDR2 reads SASEGT. The CDR3 has 12 amino acids. CDR3 in amino acids: CASSRTNYEQYF. In DNA, the CDR3 is TGTGCCAGCAGTCGGACAAACTACGAGCAGTACTTC.

This clone was seen more than once but under ten times. V and J are TRBV7-9 and TRBJ2-7; 8 bases map to TRBD1. V was clipped by 4 bases and J by 2 bases; unmatched bases: 4. CDR3 length equals 14 residues. Germline assignment: CDR1 SEHNR and CDR2 FQNEAQ (reference sequence). CDR3 bases: TGTGCCAGCAGCTCGGACAGGGCTCCCTACGAGCAGTACTTC. It encodes CASSSDRAPYEQYF.

The V and J genes are TRBV7-8 and TRBJ2-7; 7 nucleotides align to TRBD2. V lost 4 bases, J lost 3 bases, and 9 bases stayed unmatched. Germline V CDR1 and CDR2: SGHVS, FQNEAQ. The length of the CDR3 is 15 residues. The CDR3 DNA follows: TGTGCCAGCAGCTCTCTGGGGGGGGGTAACTACGAGCAGTACTTC. Translated: CASSSLGGGNYEQYF.

The CDR3: CASSGPNRGGMNTEAFF. Here the CDR3 DNA reads TGCGCCAGCAGTGGGCCTAACAGGGGGGGGATGAACACTGAAGCTTTCTTT. V is TRBV10-1 and J is TRBJ1-1, with TRBD1 matching 8 bases. This CDR3 is built from 17 residues. Trimming cost V 4 bases and J 0 bases; bases outside gene matches: 10. From germline, CDR1 is WNHNN and CDR2 SYGVQD (reference sequence).

Here the CDR3 reads CASSQPGQGLNYGYTF. The CDR3 coding sequence is TGCGCCAGCAGCCAACCGGGACAGGGATTAAACTATGGCTACACCTTC. V is TRBV4-1 and J is TRBJ1-2; 9 bases map to TRBD1. After removal of 2 bases from V and 2 bases from J, the junction contained 6 bases not matched to a gene. CDR1 and CDR2 (germline): MGHRA, YSYEKL. The CDR3 runs 16 residues.

With regard to this clone: One end of the junction varies from germline; a read error may be responsible. V is TRBV7-9 and J is TRBJ2-5; 7 bases agree with TRBD2. The CDR3 spans 14 residues. Germline V gene lookup returns CDR1 SEHNR and CDR2 FQNEAQ (reference sequence). The CDR3: CSSSYLGGQETQYF. Here the CDR3 DNA reads TGTTCCAGCAGCTATCTCGGGGGGCAAGAGACCCAGTACTTC.

The gene calls are TRBV5-4 and TRBJ1-2; 9 bases align to TRBD1. Germline CDR1 reads SGHNT; CDR2 reads YYREEE (reference sequence). The CDR3 spans 18 residues. Trimming removed 4 bases from V and 7 bases from J; junction bases left unmatched: 20. CDR3 nucleotides: TGTGCCAGCAGCGTACCCGGGACAGGGTCAATGATGCTCGGTGGCTACACCTTC. Translated: CASSVPGTGSMMLGGYTF. The whole variable domain, filled in from reference TRBV5-4 and TRBJ1-2, reads ETGVTQSPTHLIKTRGQQVTLRCSSQSGHNTVSWYQQALGQGPQFIFQYYREEENGRGNFPPRFSGLQFPNYSSELNVNALELDDSALYLCASSVPGTGSMMLGGYTFGSGTRLTVV.

The chain recombines TRBV9 with TRBJ2-2; D not resolved. With 4 bases removed from V and 4 bases from J, the gap between germline ends came to 8 bases. The CDR3 is 13 residues long. Germline V lookup: CDR1 SGDLS, CDR2 YYNGEE. The CDR3 region is CASSLSGTGELFF. CDR3 in DNA: TGTGCCAGCAGCTTGTCCGGCACCGGGGAGCTGTTTTTT.

The chain combines TRBV19 with TRBJ2-6; no clear D. Trimming took 6 bases from V and 1 from J, leaving 7 bases between them. CDR1 is LNHDA, CDR2 SQIVND, per germline (reference sequence). There are 14 residues in the CDR3. CDR3 sequence reads: CASRPLSGANVLTF. CDR3 bases: TGTGCCAGTAGGCCACTATCTGGGGCCAACGTCCTGACTTTC.